The sequence of this T cell receptor (beta chain) was determined in a study of blood T cell repertoires in COVID-19. Across the whole study: The United States, Italy and Spain supplied acute and convalescent COVID-19 samples. T cells, B-cell-depleted T cells, or PBMCs supplied cDNA or gDNA.

V lost 2 bases, J lost 1 base, and 4 bases stayed unmatched. Germline V gives CDR1 SGHNT, CDR2 YYREEE (reference sequence). The CDR3 extends over 16 amino acids. In the original processing: Estimated nucleated cell counts came from reference gene primer amplification. The data were produced by immunoSEQ multiplex PCR, yet TCRdb's version contains in-frame clones alone and is incomplete. V and J calls plus clone size are reproduced from that table; the DNA served to infer D and trimming. The profile shows some 400,000 clones, 87% of them singletons. This clone occurred once. This receptor was taken from a woman aged 60-75 years with COVID-19, enrolled during active disease. Sequenced input: peripheral blood. The chain combines TRBV5-4 with TRBJ2-3, with 10 nucleotides matching TRBD2. CDR3 nucleotides: TGTGCCAGCAGCTTCCCCCTAGCGGGAGGCACAGATACGCAGTATTTT. It encodes CASSFPLAGGTDTQYF.